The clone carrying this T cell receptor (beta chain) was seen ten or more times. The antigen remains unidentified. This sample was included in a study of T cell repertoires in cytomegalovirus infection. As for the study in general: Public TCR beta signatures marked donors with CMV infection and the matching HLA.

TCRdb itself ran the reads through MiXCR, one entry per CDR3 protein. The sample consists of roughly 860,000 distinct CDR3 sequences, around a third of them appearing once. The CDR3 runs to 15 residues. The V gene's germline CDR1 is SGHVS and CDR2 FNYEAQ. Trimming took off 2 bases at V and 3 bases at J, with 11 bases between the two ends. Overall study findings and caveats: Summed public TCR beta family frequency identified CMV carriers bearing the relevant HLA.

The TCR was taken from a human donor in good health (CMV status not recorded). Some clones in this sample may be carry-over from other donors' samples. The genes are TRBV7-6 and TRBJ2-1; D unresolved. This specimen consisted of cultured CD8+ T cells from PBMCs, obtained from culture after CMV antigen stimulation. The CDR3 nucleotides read TGTGCCAGCAGCTTAAGCTCGAGCCTCTACAATGAGCAGTTCTTC. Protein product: CASSLSSSLYNEQFF.